The present T cell receptor beta chain was sequenced within a study of shared clonotypes between healthy human individuals. TCRdb's table, derived via immunoSEQ multiplex PCR, lists solely in-frame clones and lacks some. The sample lists approximately 470,000 clones, over 70% occurring once. V was pared by 4 bases and J by 6 bases, with 7 bases of the junction left unmatched. The CDR3 runs to 15 residues. Germline V CDR1 and CDR2: SNHLY, FYNNEI. This clonotype was obtained from a middle-aged woman in good health. Some clones in this sample may be carry-over from other donors' samples. V gene TRBV2 combines with J gene TRBJ2-1; 9 positions match TRBD2. The sample consisted of PBMCs. The CDR3, as DNA: TGTGCCAGCAGTGTGTCAAGCGGGAGGACCAATGAGCAGTTCTTC. Translating it yields CASSVSSGRTNEQFF.